The clone carrying this T cell receptor (beta chain) was picked up a small number of times. This sample stems from a study of blood T cell repertoires in COVID-19. Study in general: The analysed material was cDNA or gDNA that came from T cells, B-cell-depleted T cells, or PBMCs.

Here immunoSEQ multiplex PCR was the method, and the copy in TCRdb shows in-frame clones only, minus some. The table records about 160,000 clones, 80% to 95% of them present only once. The V end was cut by 3 bases, the J end by 6 bases, with 17 bases between. The CDR3 is 14 residues long. Germline loops: CDR1 SQVTM, CDR2 ANQGSEA. The chain links TRBV29-1 to TRBJ1-2; D gene uncertain. This TCR was sampled from a man aged 25-45 years with COVID-19, enrolled during active disease. The sample consisted of peripheral blood. The CDR3 nucleotides are TGCAGCGTTGATTTATGGGGAGTGAATGATGGCTACACCTTC. Amino acids: CSVDLWGVNDGYTF.